The present entry profiles one T cell receptor beta chain with its context. Germline CDR1 and CDR2: SEHNR and FQNEAQ (reference sequence). Trimming removed 1 base from V and 6 bases from J, with 13 bases in between. The CDR3 length is 15 residues. As it was prepared, the TCRbeta library received unique molecular identifiers. TCRdb processed the PCR reads anew with MiXCR; each CDR3 protein has one entry. The sample records about 400,000 distinct CDR3 sequences, around 21% being singletons. This sample stems from a study of T-cell reconstitution after alpha-beta-depleted transplantation in children. The receptor comes from a human donor who donated a stem cell graft to a child with acute myeloid leukemia. The sample here was PBMCs from the stem cell graft donor, taken from the stem cell graft. This chain joins TRBV7-9 and TRBJ2-1; tentative D call: TRBD2 (5 bases). CDR3 sequence reads: CASSLVGVRGNEQFF. As DNA, the CDR3 is TGTGCCAGCAGCTTAGTGGGAGTTCGAGGCAATGAGCAGTTCTTC.